A selection of T cell receptor beta chains follows, all from one sample in a study of cytomegalovirus exposure and HLA in healthy donors. Profiled with immunoSEQ multiplex PCR; TCRdb holds only in-frame clones, not every one. The table shows more than 85,000 clones, with 85% to 95% occurring only once. Sequenced input: PBMCs. The receptors come from a woman younger than 45 in good health and CMV-seropositive. The conserved cysteine and the conserved F or W are not part of the CDR3 here.

V gene	CDR3 length	CDR3 protein
TRBV2	10	ASSTAGGAQH
TRBV6-5	12	ASSYDRMNYGYT
TRBV11-2	10	ASSAPGSEQY
TRBV30	12	AWSVGGAGNTIY
TRBV29-1	11	SVEGRNQETQY
TRBV29-1	13	SLERTSGAYNEQF
TRBV19	11	ASSPLGDTEAF
TRBV18	15	ASSPRTSGSYQETQY
TRBV28	13	ASTARRGGQETQY
TRBV5-1	12	ASSDPRSSYEQY
TRBV9	13	ASSEYSGGNYEQY
TRBV6-6	14	ASGTQTGGGPYGYT
TRBV19	14	ASSMGLAGLQETQY
TRBV6-1	12	ASSYSISTDTQY
TRBV5-1	15	ASSPFTGTASYNEQF
TRBV6-1	12	ASRGGRVVWELF
TRBV7-2	13	ASSSLGAFGETQY
TRBV28	16	ASSFLVGGASGANVLT
TRBV6-5	11	ASSYSPDRYAF
TRBV7-9	12	ASSLGQQNQPQH
TRBV28	18	ASSLTLPGLAATFYNEQF
TRBV7-2	11	ASSRDRQETQY
TRBV7-8	12	ASSLAPTSAEQY
TRBV28	12	ASSGLSSGNTIY
TRBV5-1	14	ASSLQAGGSTDTQY
TRBV7-2	13	ASSFAGIENTEAF
TRBV6-1	11	ASSLGQTYEQY
TRBV14	15	ASSQKPDRAGDQPQH
TRBV27	15	ASSPIGHSGVGETQY
TRBV5-1	11	ASSFPGNTEAF
TRBV28	14	ASSFRTSGASYEQY
TRBV5-1	13	ASSLNSVAHYEQY
TRBV28	11	ASSLGQLDVLT
TRBV7-6	13	ASSLRTGSTDTQY
TRBV28	11	ASSSRTSHEQY
TRBV6-6	11	ASSYSTYNEQF
TRBV7-9	17	ASSLVSMPRVRGANVLT
TRBV5-1	11	ASNPDTFTEAF
TRBV29-1	11	SVDRATNEKLF
TRBV28	12	ASSLPGLQGTIY
TRBV5-1	13	ASRWAIAGANVLT
TRBV4-3	14	ASSHNLAGEGETQY
TRBV4-3	13	ASSQVGSGMEKLF
TRBV28	13	ASSLAGDGTDTQY